These T cell receptor beta chains were read from a single sample in a study of blood T cell repertoires in COVID-19. Assay: immunoSEQ multiplex PCR; the TCRdb copy retains only in-frame clones and omits some. This table holds 70,000 to 95,000 clones, about 91% found once. Sequencing used peripheral blood. All receptors come from a woman older than 75 with acute or convalescent COVID-19. Each CDR3 is given with its conserved first and last residue. A D gene is named only where the DNA matches it firmly. Clone size is given for some rows only: seen once, a few or many times, or a class if the clone is expanded.

cdr3_aa: CASSDGRGGYNEQFF; cdr3_nt: TGTGCCAGCAGTGACGGGCGGGGGGGTTACAATGAGCAGTTCTTC; v_call: TRBV2; clone_size: .; cdr3_length: 15; j_call: TRBJ2-1; d_call: TRBD2
cdr3_aa: CASSESRGAYEQYF; cdr3_nt: TGTGCCAGCAGCGAGTCGCGGGGTGCCTACGAGCAGTACTTC; v_call: TRBV3-1/TRBV3-2; clone_size: .; cdr3_length: 14; j_call: TRBJ2-7; d_call: .
cdr3_aa: CASSQMAGRTDTQYF; cdr3_nt: TGTGCCAGCAGCCAAATGGCAGGGCGCACAGATACGCAGTATTTT; v_call: TRBV3-1/TRBV3-2; clone_size: .; cdr3_length: 15; j_call: TRBJ2-3; d_call: .
cdr3_aa: CASSPKDSWNSPLHF; cdr3_nt: TGTGCCAGCTCACCTAAGGACAGCTGGAATTCACCCCTCCACTTT; v_call: TRBV18; clone_size: .; cdr3_length: 15; j_call: TRBJ1-6; d_call: .
cdr3_aa: CASSSRQGGTGELFF; cdr3_nt: TGCGCCAGCAGCTCGAGACAGGGGGGCACCGGGGAGCTGTTTTTT; v_call: TRBV5-1; clone_size: few; cdr3_length: 15; j_call: TRBJ2-2; d_call: TRBD1
cdr3_aa: CASSFTGGRAKNIQYF; cdr3_nt: TGTGCCAGCAGCTTTACAGGGGGAAGAGCCAAAAACATTCAGTACTTC; v_call: TRBV13; clone_size: .; cdr3_length: 16; j_call: TRBJ2-4; d_call: TRBD1
cdr3_aa: CASSPGTGGAFGNQPQHF; cdr3_nt: TGTGCCAGCAGTCCCGGGACAGGGGGCGCTTTTGGCAATCAGCCCCAGCATTTT; v_call: TRBV6-6; clone_size: few; cdr3_length: 18; j_call: TRBJ1-5; d_call: TRBD1
cdr3_aa: CASSFGQGSEQYF; cdr3_nt: TGCGCCAGCAGCTTTGGACAGGGGTCCGAGCAGTACTTC; v_call: TRBV5-1; clone_size: .; cdr3_length: 13; j_call: TRBJ2-7; d_call: TRBD1
cdr3_aa: CASALDAGQETQYF; cdr3_nt: TGTGCTAGTGCCCTGGACGCAGGGCAAGAGACCCAGTACTTC; v_call: TRBV12-5; clone_size: .; cdr3_length: 14; j_call: TRBJ2-5; d_call: .
cdr3_aa: CASSRNRDLSDTQYF; cdr3_nt: TGTGCCAGCAGCCGAAACAGGGATCTCTCAGATACGCAGTATTTT; v_call: TRBV7-9; clone_size: .; cdr3_length: 15; j_call: TRBJ2-3; d_call: .
cdr3_aa: CASSTPGQLISGYTF; cdr3_nt: TGTGCCAGTAGTACACCGGGACAGCTGATTTCCGGCTACACCTTC; v_call: TRBV19; clone_size: .; cdr3_length: 15; j_call: TRBJ1-2; d_call: TRBD1
cdr3_aa: CASSTRTGELFF; cdr3_nt: TGTGCCAGCAGTACCCGGACAGGGGAGCTGTTTTTT; v_call: TRBV12-3/TRBV12-4; clone_size: .; cdr3_length: 12; j_call: TRBJ2-2; d_call: .
cdr3_aa: CASSIPRTGGVSGANVLTF; cdr3_nt: TGTGCCAGTAGTATCCCTAGGACAGGGGGCGTCTCTGGGGCCAACGTCCTGACTTTC; v_call: TRBV19; clone_size: .; cdr3_length: 19; j_call: TRBJ2-6; d_call: TRBD1
cdr3_aa: CASSQSPQGDEKLFF; cdr3_nt: TGTGCCAGCAGCCAATCTCCGCAGGGGGATGAAAAACTGTTTTTT; v_call: TRBV4-2; clone_size: .; cdr3_length: 15; j_call: TRBJ1-4; d_call: TRBD1
cdr3_aa: CASSIPVGEQYF; cdr3_nt: TGTGCCAGCAGCATTCCCGTCGGGGAGCAGTACTTC; v_call: TRBV7-9; clone_size: .; cdr3_length: 12; j_call: TRBJ2-7; d_call: .
cdr3_aa: CASSEGTGLQETQYF; cdr3_nt: TGTGCCAGTAGTGAGGGGACAGGGCTACAAGAGACCCAGTACTTC; v_call: TRBV19; clone_size: few; cdr3_length: 15; j_call: TRBJ2-5; d_call: TRBD1
cdr3_aa: CASSLRTGGYTQYF; cdr3_nt: TGCGCCAGCAGCCTTAGGACAGGGGGGTATACGCAGTATTTT; v_call: TRBV5-1; clone_size: few; cdr3_length: 14; j_call: TRBJ2-3; d_call: TRBD1
cdr3_aa: CASSLGQISYEQYF; cdr3_nt: TGCGCCAGCAGCTTGGGACAGATATCCTACGAGCAGTACTTC; v_call: TRBV5-1; clone_size: .; cdr3_length: 14; j_call: TRBJ2-7; d_call: .
cdr3_aa: CASSSQAGGQETQYF; cdr3_nt: TGTGCCAGCAGCTCCCAGGCGGGGGGGCAAGAGACCCAGTACTTC; v_call: TRBV7-3; clone_size: .; cdr3_length: 15; j_call: TRBJ2-5; d_call: TRBD2
cdr3_aa: CASSTTSGEYNEQFF; cdr3_nt: TGTGCCAGCAGTACCACTAGCGGGGAGTACAATGAGCAGTTCTTC; v_call: TRBV2; clone_size: .; cdr3_length: 15; j_call: TRBJ2-1; d_call: TRBD2
cdr3_aa: CASSSGQERIVSGYGYTF; cdr3_nt: TGCGCCAGCAGCTCAGGACAGGAGCGGATTGTTAGTGGATATGGCTACACCTTC; v_call: TRBV5-1; clone_size: .; cdr3_length: 18; j_call: TRBJ1-2; d_call: TRBD1
cdr3_aa: CASTPTGRPEAFF; cdr3_nt: TGTGCCAGCACCCCTACAGGCCGGCCTGAAGCTTTCTTT; v_call: TRBV6-5; clone_size: .; cdr3_length: 13; j_call: TRBJ1-1; d_call: .
cdr3_aa: CASSGSGVLTGELFF; cdr3_nt: TGTGCCAGCAGCGGTAGCGGGGTCTTGACCGGGGAGCTGTTTTTT; v_call: TRBV7-2; clone_size: .; cdr3_length: 15; j_call: TRBJ2-2; d_call: TRBD2
cdr3_aa: CASNRGEGVGTQYF; cdr3_nt: TGTGCCAGCAATCGGGGAGAGGGGGTTGGGACCCAGTACTTC; v_call: TRBV2; clone_size: .; cdr3_length: 14; j_call: TRBJ2-5; d_call: .
cdr3_aa: CASSAQGAYNQPQHF; cdr3_nt: TGTGCCAGCAGCGCACAGGGAGCCTACAATCAGCCCCAGCATTTT; v_call: TRBV2; clone_size: .; cdr3_length: 15; j_call: TRBJ1-5; d_call: .
cdr3_aa: CAWGGGLNQPQHF; cdr3_nt: TGTGCCTGGGGAGGGGGGCTCAATCAGCCCCAGCATTTT; v_call: TRBV30; clone_size: .; cdr3_length: 13; j_call: TRBJ1-5; d_call: .
cdr3_aa: CASRPGTGDSPLHF; cdr3_nt: TGTGCCAGCAGGCCCGGGACAGGGGATTCACCCCTCCACTTT; v_call: TRBV2; clone_size: .; cdr3_length: 14; j_call: TRBJ1-6; d_call: TRBD1
cdr3_aa: CASSQEVALNEQFF; cdr3_nt: TGTGCCAGCAGCCAAGAGGTAGCGCTGAATGAGCAGTTCTTC; v_call: TRBV14; clone_size: .; cdr3_length: 14; j_call: TRBJ2-1; d_call: .
cdr3_aa: CAIGRGEEQYF; cdr3_nt: TGTGCCATAGGAAGGGGCGAGGAGCAGTACTTC; v_call: TRBV3-1/TRBV3-2; clone_size: .; cdr3_length: 11; j_call: TRBJ2-7; d_call: .
cdr3_aa: CASSPRGGAVEEQYF; cdr3_nt: TGTGCCAGCAGCCCGCGCGGGGGGGCGGTAGAGGAGCAGTACTTC; v_call: TRBV3-1/TRBV3-2; clone_size: .; cdr3_length: 15; j_call: TRBJ2-7; d_call: TRBD2
cdr3_aa: CAWSVEGNQPQHF; cdr3_nt: TGTGCCTGGAGTGTGGAGGGGAATCAGCCCCAGCATTTT; v_call: TRBV30; clone_size: .; cdr3_length: 13; j_call: TRBJ1-5; d_call: .
cdr3_aa: CASSLRRAEQFF; cdr3_nt: TGTGCCAGCAGCTTAAGGAGGGCGGAGCAGTTCTTC; v_call: TRBV5-6; clone_size: .; cdr3_length: 12; j_call: TRBJ2-1; d_call: .
cdr3_aa: CASTTGPVPNSPLHF; cdr3_nt: TGTGCCAGCACAACAGGCCCAGTCCCTAATTCACCCCTCCACTTT; v_call: TRBV6-5; clone_size: .; cdr3_length: 15; j_call: TRBJ1-6; d_call: .
cdr3_aa: CATSDGGAGTGELFF; cdr3_nt: TGTGCCACCAGTGATGGGGGGGCAGGCACCGGGGAGCTGTTTTTT; v_call: TRBV24-1; clone_size: .; cdr3_length: 15; j_call: TRBJ2-2; d_call: .
cdr3_aa: CASSKAGTDYNSPLHF; cdr3_nt: TGTGCCAGCAGCAAAGCCGGGACAGACTATAATTCACCCCTCCACTTT; v_call: TRBV21-1; clone_size: .; cdr3_length: 16; j_call: TRBJ1-6; d_call: .
cdr3_aa: CASSLNGVSGANVLTF; cdr3_nt: TGTGCCAGCTCACTTAACGGGGTCTCTGGGGCCAACGTCCTGACTTTC; v_call: TRBV18; clone_size: .; cdr3_length: 16; j_call: TRBJ2-6; d_call: .
cdr3_aa: CASSLASPRRGQFF; cdr3_nt: TGCGCCAGCAGCTTGGCCTCCCCCCGAAGAGGGCAGTTCTTC; v_call: TRBV5-1; clone_size: .; cdr3_length: 14; j_call: TRBJ2-1; d_call: .
cdr3_aa: CASSSPTSGRIYEQYF; cdr3_nt: TGTGCCAGCAGCTCCCCGACTAGCGGGAGGATCTACGAGCAGTACTTC; v_call: TRBV7-2; clone_size: .; cdr3_length: 16; j_call: TRBJ2-7; d_call: TRBD2
cdr3_aa: CASSSGMREGREGETQYF; cdr3_nt: TGTGCCAGCAGTTCAGGGATGCGGGAGGGCCGGGAAGGGGAGACCCAGTACTTC; v_call: TRBV27; clone_size: .; cdr3_length: 18; j_call: TRBJ2-5; d_call: TRBD2
cdr3_aa: CASSQFRTGGINEQFF; cdr3_nt: TGCGCCAGCAGCCAATTTCGCACAGGGGGTATCAATGAGCAGTTCTTC; v_call: TRBV4-3; clone_size: .; cdr3_length: 16; j_call: TRBJ2-1; d_call: TRBD1
cdr3_aa: CASSQAGSNQIEQFF; cdr3_nt: TGTGCCAGCAGCCAGGCAGGGTCTAACCAAATTGAGCAGTTCTTC; v_call: TRBV7-2; clone_size: .; cdr3_length: 15; j_call: TRBJ2-1; d_call: .
cdr3_aa: CASTAQPQETQYF; cdr3_nt: TGTGCCAGCACGGCACAGCCACAAGAGACCCAGTACTTC; v_call: TRBV7-2; clone_size: .; cdr3_length: 13; j_call: TRBJ2-5; d_call: .
cdr3_aa: CASSQENSGGLNEQFF; cdr3_nt: TGTGCCAGCAGCCAAGAGAATAGCGGGGGGTTAAATGAGCAGTTCTTC; v_call: TRBV4-2; clone_size: .; cdr3_length: 16; j_call: TRBJ2-1; d_call: TRBD2
cdr3_aa: CASSPRDRRQPQHF; cdr3_nt: TGTGCCAGCAGTCCTAGGGACAGGAGGCAGCCCCAGCATTTT; v_call: TRBV6-5; clone_size: .; cdr3_length: 14; j_call: TRBJ1-5; d_call: TRBD1
cdr3_aa: CASSRIGPVETQYF; cdr3_nt: TGTGCCAGCAGCCGAATTGGCCCCGTTGAGACCCAGTACTTC; v_call: TRBV14; clone_size: once; cdr3_length: 14; j_call: TRBJ2-5; d_call: .
cdr3_aa: CASNVRGGYYEQYF; cdr3_nt: TGTGCCAGCAACGTAAGGGGGGGATACTACGAGCAGTACTTC; v_call: TRBV6-5; clone_size: once; cdr3_length: 14; j_call: TRBJ2-7; d_call: .
cdr3_aa: CASSQNSGRASYEQYF; cdr3_nt: TGCGCCAGCAGCCAAAATAGCGGGAGGGCATCCTACGAGCAGTACTTC; v_call: TRBV4-1; clone_size: medium-sized; cdr3_length: 16; j_call: TRBJ2-7; d_call: TRBD2
cdr3_aa: CAISPTGEAISGANVLTF; cdr3_nt: TGTGCCATCAGCCCTACAGGGGAGGCCATCTCTGGGGCCAACGTCCTGACTTTC; v_call: TRBV10-3; clone_size: .; cdr3_length: 18; j_call: TRBJ2-6; d_call: .
cdr3_aa: CASRSRVNEQFF; cdr3_nt: TGTGCCAGCAGATCTCGGGTTAATGAGCAGTTCTTC; v_call: TRBV12-3/TRBV12-4; clone_size: .; cdr3_length: 12; j_call: TRBJ2-1; d_call: .
cdr3_aa: CASSSRTSGRANEQFF; cdr3_nt: TGTGCCAGCAGTTCTCGGACTAGCGGGAGAGCAAATGAGCAGTTCTTC; v_call: TRBV6-5; clone_size: .; cdr3_length: 16; j_call: TRBJ2-1; d_call: TRBD2
cdr3_aa: CASSHTGNYGYTF; cdr3_nt: TGTGCCAGTAGTCATACAGGGAACTATGGCTACACCTTC; v_call: TRBV19; clone_size: .; cdr3_length: 13; j_call: TRBJ1-2; d_call: .
cdr3_aa: CASSIIGDNEQFF; cdr3_nt: TGTGCCAGTAGTATAATAGGGGACAATGAGCAGTTCTTC; v_call: TRBV19; clone_size: .; cdr3_length: 13; j_call: TRBJ2-1; d_call: .
cdr3_aa: CASSLDLLQETQYF; cdr3_nt: TGCGCCAGCAGCTTGGACCTACTACAAGAGACCCAGTACTTC; v_call: TRBV5-1; clone_size: few; cdr3_length: 14; j_call: TRBJ2-5; d_call: .
cdr3_aa: CASSPIGQNTEAFF; cdr3_nt: TGTGCTAGCAGTCCGATCGGACAGAACACTGAAGCTTTCTTT; v_call: TRBV7-7; clone_size: .; cdr3_length: 14; j_call: TRBJ1-1; d_call: .